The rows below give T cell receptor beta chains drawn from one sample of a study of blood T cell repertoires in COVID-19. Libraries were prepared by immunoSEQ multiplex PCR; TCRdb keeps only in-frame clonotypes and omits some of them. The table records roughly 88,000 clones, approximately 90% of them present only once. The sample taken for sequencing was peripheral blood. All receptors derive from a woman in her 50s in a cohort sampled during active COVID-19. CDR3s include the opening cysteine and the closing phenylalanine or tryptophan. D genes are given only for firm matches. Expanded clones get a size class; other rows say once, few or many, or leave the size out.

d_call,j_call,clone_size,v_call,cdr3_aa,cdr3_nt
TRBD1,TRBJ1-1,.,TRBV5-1,CASRQGQGEAFF,TGCGCCAGCAGACAGGGACAGGGGGAAGCTTTCTTT
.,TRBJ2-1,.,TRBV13,CASRYGTRWGNEQFF,TGTGCCAGTCGATACGGGACACGGTGGGGCAATGAGCAGTTCTTC
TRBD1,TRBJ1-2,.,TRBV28,CASRHTSGTARSYGYTF,TGTGCCAGCAGGCATACCTCCGGGACAGCGAGAAGCTATGGCTACACCTTC
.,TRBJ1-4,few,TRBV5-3,CARSVGTSEKLFF,TGTGCCAGAAGCGTGGGGACTTCTGAAAAACTGTTTTTT
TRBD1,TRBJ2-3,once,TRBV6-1,CASSEGQGVTDTQYF,TGTGCCAGCAGTGAAGGTCAGGGGGTCACAGATACGCAGTATTTT
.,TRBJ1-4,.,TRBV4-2,CASSQARVGGVLFF,TGTGCCAGCAGCCAAGCCCGGGTCGGCGGAGTGCTGTTTTTT
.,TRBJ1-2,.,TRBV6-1,CASSDTRYANYGYTF,TGTGCCAGCAGTGATACTCGATATGCTAACTATGGCTACACCTTC
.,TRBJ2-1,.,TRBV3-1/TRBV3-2,CASSQFPGAEQFF,TGTGCCAGCAGCCAATTCCCAGGGGCTGAGCAGTTCTTC
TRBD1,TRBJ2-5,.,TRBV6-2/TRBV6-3,CASSYRSGGTGEETQYF,TGTGCCAGCAGTTACAGGTCGGGCGGGACAGGGGAAGAGACCCAGTACTTC
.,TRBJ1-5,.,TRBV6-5,CASRKGRTQLQPQHF,TGTGCCAGCAGAAAAGGGAGAACCCAGCTTCAGCCCCAGCATTTT
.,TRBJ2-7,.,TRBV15,CATSRVGRAYEQYF,TGTGCCACCAGCAGAGTAGGCAGGGCCTACGAGCAGTACTTC
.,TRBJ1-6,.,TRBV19,CASSIFWANSPLHF,TGTGCCAGTAGTATTTTTTGGGCCAATTCACCCCTCCACTTT
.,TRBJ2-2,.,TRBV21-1,CASSNEGREGPYTGELFF,TGTGCCAGCAGCAATGAAGGGAGGGAGGGTCCGTACACCGGGGAGCTGTTTTTT
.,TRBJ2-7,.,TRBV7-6,CASSSAGFQLSEQYF,TGTGCCAGCAGCTCAGCGGGCTTTCAACTCTCCGAGCAGTACTTC
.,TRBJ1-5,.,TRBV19,CASSIDLGGVGNQPQHF,TGTGCCAGTAGTATAGATCTGGGAGGGGTGGGCAATCAGCCCCAGCATTTT
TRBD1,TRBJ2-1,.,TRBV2,CASSGRTGTGKRSYNEQFF,TGTGCCAGCAGTGGAAGGACAGGGACGGGGAAAAGGTCCTACAATGAGCAGTTCTTC
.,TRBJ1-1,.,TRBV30,CAWSGRGTEAFF,TGTGCCTGGAGTGGAAGGGGAACTGAAGCTTTCTTT
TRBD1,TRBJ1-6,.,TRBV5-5,CASSTPDRGYNSPLHF,TGTGCCAGCAGCACCCCGGACAGGGGTTATAATTCACCCCTCCACTTT
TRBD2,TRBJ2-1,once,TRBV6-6,CASKLDSGGHNEQFF,TGTGCCAGCAAACTTGATAGCGGGGGACACAATGAGCAGTTCTTC
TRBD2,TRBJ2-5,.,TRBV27,CASSLFWAGGETQYF,TGTGCCAGCAGTTTATTCTGGGCGGGAGGGGAGACCCAGTACTTC
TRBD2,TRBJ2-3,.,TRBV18,CASSPALAGGATDTQYF,TGTGCCAGCTCACCAGCTTTAGCGGGTGGGGCCACAGATACGCAGTATTTT
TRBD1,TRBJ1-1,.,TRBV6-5,CASRPQGDTEAFF,TGTGCCAGCAGGCCCCAGGGGGACACTGAAGCTTTCTTT
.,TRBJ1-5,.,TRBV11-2,CASSLTGEGPQHF,TGTGCCAGCAGCTTAACAGGCGAAGGGCCCCAGCATTTT
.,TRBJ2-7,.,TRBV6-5,CATARAGGQGEQYF,TGTGCCACTGCACGGGCAGGAGGGCAAGGGGAGCAGTACTTC
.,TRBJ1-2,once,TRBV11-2,CASSLDLNKGLIWYGYTF,TGTGCCAGCAGCTTAGATCTAAACAAGGGACTAATATGGTATGGCTACACCTTC
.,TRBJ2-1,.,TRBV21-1,CASSKLAGGPGEQFF,TGTGCCAGCAGCAAACTAGCGGGAGGGCCCGGTGAGCAGTTCTTC
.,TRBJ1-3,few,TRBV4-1,CASSQTELEGNTIYF,TGCGCCAGCAGCCAAACGGAGCTGGAGGGGAACACCATATATTTT
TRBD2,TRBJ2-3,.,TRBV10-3,CAITPTSGRITDTQYF,TGTGCCATCACCCCGACTAGCGGGAGGATCACAGATACGCAGTATTTT
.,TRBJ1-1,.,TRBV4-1,CASSLFQANTEAFF,TGCGCCAGCAGCCTCTTCCAGGCGAACACTGAAGCTTTCTTT
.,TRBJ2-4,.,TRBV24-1,CATSAGDKNIQYF,TGTGCCACCAGTGCAGGGGATAAAAACATTCAGTACTTC
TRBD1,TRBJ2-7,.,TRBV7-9,CASSFRGQYSYEQYF,TGTGCCAGCAGCTTTAGGGGACAGTACTCCTACGAGCAGTACTTC
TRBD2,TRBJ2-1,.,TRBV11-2,CASSSRLAGNNEQFF,TGTGCCAGCAGCTCGCGACTAGCGGGGAACAATGAGCAGTTCTTC
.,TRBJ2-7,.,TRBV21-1,CASSKVASGACREQYF,.
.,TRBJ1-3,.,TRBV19,CASSIEGPGNTIYF,TGTGCCAGTAGTATTGAGGGTCCTGGAAACACCATATATTTT
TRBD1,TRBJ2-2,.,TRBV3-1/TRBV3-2,CASSQDRDREFWTGELFF,TGTGCCAGCAGCCAAGACCGGGACAGGGAGTTTTGGACCGGGGAGCTGTTTTTT
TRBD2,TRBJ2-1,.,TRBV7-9,CASSNWLAGEYNEQFF,TGTGCCAGCAGCAACTGGCTAGCGGGGGAATACAATGAGCAGTTCTTC
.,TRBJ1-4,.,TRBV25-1,CASSKQNEKLFF,TGTGCCAGCAGTAAGCAAAATGAAAAACTGTTTTTT
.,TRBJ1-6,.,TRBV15,CATSRGLVGGSPLHF,TGTGCCACCAGCAGAGGGCTAGTTGGCGGTTCACCCCTCCACTTT
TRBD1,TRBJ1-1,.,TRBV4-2,CASSQEGTGILNTEAFF,TGTGCCAGCAGCCAAGAGGGGACAGGCATACTTAACACTGAAGCTTTCTTT
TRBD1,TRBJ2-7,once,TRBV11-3,CASTTGGGRREQYF,TGTGCCAGCACCACAGGGGGCGGGAGACGCGAGCAGTACTTC
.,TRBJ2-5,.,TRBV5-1,CASSAGYQETQYF,TGCGCCAGCAGCGCCGGGTACCAAGAGACCCAGTACTTC
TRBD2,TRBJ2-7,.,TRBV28,CASSFSLGLAGGSSYEQYF,TGTGCCAGCAGTTTTTCATTGGGACTAGCGGGAGGGAGCTCCTACGAGCAGTACTTC
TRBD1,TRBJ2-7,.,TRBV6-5,CASSMTGRADEQYF,TGTGCCAGCAGTATGACAGGGCGGGCGGACGAGCAGTACTTC
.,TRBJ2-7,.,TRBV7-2,CASSSSGGPYEQYF,TGTGCCAGCAGCTCTTCGGGGGGCCCCTACGAGCAGTACTTC
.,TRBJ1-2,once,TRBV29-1,CSVGEQDYGYTF,TGCAGCGTTGGAGAACAGGACTATGGCTACACCTTC
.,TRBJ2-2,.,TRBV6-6,CASTAGHGELFF,TGTGCCAGCACTGCAGGGCACGGGGAGCTGTTTTTT
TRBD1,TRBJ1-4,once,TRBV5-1,CASSKGQGATNEKLFF,TGCGCCAGCAGCAAGGGACAGGGTGCAACTAATGAAAAACTGTTTTTT
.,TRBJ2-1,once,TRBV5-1,CASSLEIVSYEQFF,TGCGCCAGCAGCTTGGAAATAGTTTCGTATGAGCAGTTCTTC
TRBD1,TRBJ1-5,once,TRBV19,CASSGQGGNQPQHF,TGTGCCAGTAGCGGACAGGGGGGAAATCAGCCCCAGCATTTT
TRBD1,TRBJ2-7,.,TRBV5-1,CASSRTVGQGYYEQYF,TGCGCCAGCAGCCGGACAGTGGGACAGGGGTACTACGAGCAGTACTTC
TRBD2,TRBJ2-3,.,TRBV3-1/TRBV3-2,CASSLSGSRDTQYF,TGTGCCAGCAGCCTCAGCGGGAGTCGCGATACGCAGTATTTT